One and the same sample provided the 22 T cell receptor beta chains below, sequenced in a study of shared clonotypes between healthy human individuals. Data came from immunoSEQ multiplex PCR; TCRdb stores just in-frame clones and leaves some out. The table includes some 2,500,000 clones, 93% detected once. Specimen: naive CD4+ T cells from PBMCs. The subset is: CD45RA+ positively selected. The receptors stem from a man between 18 and 29 years old in good health. Some clones in this sample may be carry-over from other donors' samples.

The genes are TRBV18 and TRBJ2-5; D gene ambiguous. Germline V gene sequence: CDR1 KGHSH, CDR2 LQKENI. The CDR3 consists of 15 residues. Trimming left V 6 bases short and J 2 bases short, with 16 bases between. The DNA for the CDR3 is TGTGCCAGCTCCCACCGAGGCAGGTTACAAGAGACCCAGTACTTC. This sequence encodes CASSHRGRLQETQYF. Together with reference TRBV18 and TRBJ2-5, the CDR3 gives the full variable domain: NAGVMQNPRHLVRRRGQEARLRCSPMKGHSHVYWYRQLPEEGLKFMVYLQKENIIDESGMPKERFSAEFPKEGPSILRIQQVVRGDSAAYFCASSHRGRLQETQYFGPGTRLLVL.

The chain carries TRBV7-6 and TRBJ2-7; 11 nucleotides line up with TRBD2. Germline assignment: CDR1 SGHVS and CDR2 FNYEAQ. The V segment lost 1 base and the J segment 6 bases; nucleotides outside the gene matches: 5. There are 15 residues in the CDR3. The CDR3 nucleotides are TGTGCCAGCAGCTTAGAACTAGCGGGAGTTCCCGAGCAGTACTTC. Protein product: CASSLELAGVPEQYF.

The J gene is TRBJ2-1, the V gene TRBV7-3; TRBD2 agrees at 10 bases. Germline V gene sequence: CDR1 SGHTA, CDR2 FQGTGA. The CDR3 has 15 amino acids. Unmatched junction bases numbered 10, after V lost 4 bases and J lost 10 bases. The CDR3 reads CASSSTSGWGGEQFF. The CDR3 DNA sequence: TGTGCCAGCAGCTCGACTAGCGGGTGGGGCGGGGAGCAGTTCTTC. Complete variable domain (other parts from reference TRBV7-3 and TRBJ2-1): GAGVSQTPSNKVTEKGKYVELRCDPISGHTALYWYRQSLGQGPEFLIYFQGTGAADDSGLPNDRFFAVRPEGSVSTLKIQRTERGDSAVYLCASSSTSGWGGEQFFGPGTRLTVL.

This chain joins TRBV21-1 and TRBJ1-5. TRBV21-1 is listed as a pseudogene. This CDR3 spans 14 amino acids. CDR3 bases: TGTGCCAGCAGCCATCGGGACGGCCCACAGCCCCAGCATTTT. It codes for CASSHRDGPQPQHF.

V and J are TRBV29-1 and TRBJ2-7; 8 bases are shared with TRBD1. The CDR3 has 14 amino acids. Germline CDR1 is SQVTM and CDR2 is ANQGSEA. V was clipped by 6 bases and J by 3 bases; unmatched bases: 10. This CDR3 is CSVHSGGEVYEQYF. DNA for the CDR3: TGCAGCGTCCACTCAGGGGGCGAAGTCTACGAGCAGTACTTC.

This chain connects TRBV6-5 to TRBJ2-7; D not resolved. Trimming took off 7 bases at V and 0 bases at J, with 7 bases between the two ends. Germline V lookup: CDR1 MNHEY, CDR2 SVGAGI. The CDR3 is made up of 12 amino acids. The CDR3 loop is CASTGNSYEQYF. CDR3 nucleotide sequence: TGTGCCAGCACCGGCAACTCCTACGAGCAGTACTTC.

The V gene is TRBV28, the J gene TRBJ1-2; TRBD1 aligns across 9 bases. Germline V gives CDR1 MDHEN, CDR2 SYDVKM. The length of the CDR3 is 13 residues. V was clipped by 6 bases and J by 4 bases; unmatched bases: 3. CDR3 nucleotide sequence: TGTGCCAGCAGCGCGGGACAGGGCTATGGCTACACCTTC. Encoded protein: CASSAGQGYGYTF.

The chain carries TRBV10-3 and TRBJ2-5; possibly TRBD2 for D (7 bases). The V end was cut by 0 bases, the J end by 4 bases, with 12 bases between. Germline V lookup: CDR1 ENHRY, CDR2 SYGVKD. This CDR3 is built from 15 residues. CDR3 amino acids: CAISESWGGGETQYF. For the CDR3, the DNA is TGTGCCATCAGTGAGTCATGGGGGGGCGGAGAGACCCAGTACTTC.

V usage is TRBV29-1 and J usage is TRBJ2-3; D uncertain. Germline V gene sequence: CDR1 SQVTM, CDR2 ANQGSEA. Trimming removed 2 bases from V and 0 bases from J, with 9 bases in between. The CDR3 is 14 residues long. CDR3 sequence reads: CSVERRLSTDTQYF. As DNA, the CDR3 is TGCAGCGTTGAACGACGCTTGAGCACAGATACGCAGTATTTT.

Remarks on this clone: Distinct nucleotide sequences in the sample also encode this CDR3. V and J are TRBV5-1 and TRBJ1-3; D uncertain. CDR1 is SGHRS and CDR2 is YFSETQ in the germline V gene. CDR3 length: 14 amino acids. V was clipped by 1 base and J by 0 bases, with 5 bases between them. Written as DNA, the CDR3 is TGCGCCAGCAGCTTGACGGCCTCTGGAAACACCATATATTTT. Translating it yields CASSLTASGNTIYF. The full variable domain, with the rest looked up from reference TRBV5-1 and TRBJ1-3, is KAGVTQTPRYLIKTRGQQVTLSCSPISGHRSVSWYQQTPGQGLQFLFEYFSETQRNKGNFPGRFSGRQFSNSRSEMNVSTLELGDSALYLCASSLTASGNTIYFGEGSWLTVV.

The V call is TRBV5-5, the J call TRBJ1-5, with 11 bases aligning to TRBD1. V shed 0 bases and J 5 bases; nucleotides not matched to a gene: 10. Germline-derived CDR1 and CDR2 are SGHKS and YYEKEE (reference sequence). The CDR3 totals 18 residues. CDR3 region: CASSLGGQGAGYYQPQHF. CDR3 nucleotides: TGTGCCAGCAGCTTGGGCGGACAGGGGGCTGGTTACTATCAGCCCCAGCATTTT.

The chain has TRBV19 and TRBJ1-1; a weak D match, TRBD1 (6 bases). Germline loops: CDR1 LNHDA, CDR2 SQIVND (reference sequence). V lost 8 bases and J 0 bases, leaving 13 bases between the germline ends. The CDR3 totals 14 residues. The CDR3 loop is CASANRAMNTEAFF. The CDR3, as DNA: TGTGCCAGTGCCAACAGGGCCATGAACACTGAAGCTTTCTTT.

The chain links TRBV23-1 to TRBJ1-2; D is possibly TRBD1 (5 bases). TRBV23-1 is placed among ORFs of uncertain function. This CDR3 has 14 amino acids. Trimming cost V 2 bases and J 2 bases, with 9 bases left between them. The CDR3 nucleotides are TGCGCCAGCAGTCAACACCGGGACAACTATGGCTACACCTTC. It translates to CASSQHRDNYGYTF.

V usage is TRBV7-9 and J usage is TRBJ2-7; 8 bases align to TRBD1. This CDR3 region has 14 residues. Germline values: CDR1 SEHNR, CDR2 FQNEAQ (reference sequence). The V and J ends lost 5 bases and 6 bases, in that order; junction bases with no gene match: 9. The CDR3: CASSRLQGVGEQYF. The CDR3 DNA reads TGTGCCAGCAGCCGCCTACAGGGGGTGGGCGAGCAGTACTTC.

The V and J genes are TRBV5-4 and TRBJ2-3, with D hard to call. Germline V lookup: CDR1 SGHNT, CDR2 YYREEE (reference sequence). The ends were cut back, 0 bases at V and 3 bases at J, with 11 bases in the middle. This CDR3 contains 15 residues. CDR3 in amino acids: CASSLARPYTDTQYF. The CDR3 DNA is TGTGCCAGCAGCTTGGCCCGCCCTTATACAGATACGCAGTATTTT.

The chain joins TRBV11-3 to TRBJ1-5; the match to TRBD1 covers 8 bases. Germline V gives CDR1 SGHNT, CDR2 YENEEA. CDR3 size: 17 residues. Trimming cost V 5 bases and J 0 bases; bases outside gene matches: 9. CDR3 nucleotides: TGTGCCAGCAGCACGGAACAGGGGGAGAATAGCAATCAGCCCCAGCATTTT. Its translation: CASSTEQGENSNQPQHF. Together with reference TRBV11-3 and TRBJ1-5, the CDR3 gives the full variable domain: EAGVVQSPRYKIIEKKQPVAFWCNPISGHNTLYWYLQNLGQGPELLIRYENEEAVDDSQLPKDRFSAERLKGVDSTLKIQPAELGDSAVYLCASSTEQGENSNQPQHFGDGTRLSIL.

The DNA for the CDR3 is TGTGCCAGCAGCCCAACTACAGGGAAAAACATTCAGTACTTC. Translated, it gives CASSPTTGKNIQYF. The V gene is TRBV7-9, the J gene TRBJ2-4, with D maybe TRBD1 (6 bases). The CDR3 sequence is 14 residues long. Germline values: CDR1 SEHNR, CDR2 FQNEAQ (reference sequence). V lost 5 bases, J lost 4 bases, and 12 bases lay in between.

In its sample, this clone was seen once. The rearrangement links TRBV9 to TRBJ2-2; 9 nucleotides align to TRBD1. Looked up from germline, CDR1 is SGDLS and CDR2 is YYNGEE. The CDR3 is made up of 17 amino acids. V lost 0 bases and J lost 5; bases outside the gene matches: 8. CDR3 in DNA: TGTGCCAGCAGCGTAGATCCCCTAGGACAGGGGACCGGGGAGCTGTTTTTT. Translation: CASSVDPLGQGTGELFF.

The chain recombines TRBV4-1 with TRBJ2-6; 9 bases agree with TRBD1. Germline loops: CDR1 MGHRA, CDR2 YSYEKL. After removal of 6 bases from V and 0 bases from J, the junction contained 6 bases not matched to a gene. The CDR3 totals 17 residues. CDR3 in amino acids: CASRDRGYSSGANVLTF. The CDR3 nucleotides read TGCGCCAGCAGGGACAGGGGATATTCCTCTGGGGCCAACGTCCTGACTTTC.

The V and J genes are TRBV4-3 and TRBJ1-2, with TRBD1 as a possible D gene (6 bases). Trimming pared 0 bases from V and 6 bases from J, leaving 11 bases between. Germline lookup yields CDR1 LGHNA and CDR2 YSLEER. This CDR3 is built from 14 residues. CDR3 sequence: CASSQDTQGNGYTF. CDR3 nucleotides: TGCGCCAGCAGCCAAGATACCCAGGGGAATGGCTACACCTTC.

The J gene is TRBJ2-7, the V gene TRBV6-1; the D gene is possibly TRBD2 (5 bases). The CDR3 runs 18 residues. The germline V gene encodes CDR1 MNHNS and CDR2 SASEGT. V was pared by 3 bases and J by 2 bases, with 23 bases between. DNA of the CDR3: TGTGCCAGCAGTGATAGAGGGCTAGCAAGGATGTGGGCCTACGAGCAGTACTTC. It specifies CASSDRGLARMWAYEQYF.

The chain employs TRBV5-4 and TRBJ2-5, with no clear D. The germline CDR1 and CDR2 sequences are SGHNT and YYREEE (reference sequence). The CDR3 is made up of 14 amino acids. The V and J ends lost 4 bases and 5 bases respectively, with 15 bases between them. CDR3 sequence reads: CASSHPARWETQYF. As DNA, the CDR3 is TGTGCCAGCAGCCACCCTGCGAGGTGGGAGACCCAGTACTTC.